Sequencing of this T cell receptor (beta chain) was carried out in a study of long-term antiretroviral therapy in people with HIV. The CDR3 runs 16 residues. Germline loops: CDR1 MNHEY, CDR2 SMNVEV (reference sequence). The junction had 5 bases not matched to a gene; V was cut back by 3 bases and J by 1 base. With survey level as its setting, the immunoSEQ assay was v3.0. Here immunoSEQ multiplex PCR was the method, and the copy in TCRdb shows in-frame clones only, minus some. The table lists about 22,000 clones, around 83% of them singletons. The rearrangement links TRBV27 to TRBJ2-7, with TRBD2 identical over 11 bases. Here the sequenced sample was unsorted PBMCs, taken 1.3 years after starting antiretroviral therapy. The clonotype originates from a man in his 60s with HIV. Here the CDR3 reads CASSFVSGRASYEQYF. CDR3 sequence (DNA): TGTGCCAGCAGTTTTGTTAGCGGGAGGGCTTCCTACGAGCAGTACTTC.